The entry below gives a single T cell receptor (beta chain) sequence along with its context. The antigen is unknown. The sample belongs to a study of shared clonotypes between healthy human individuals. The study's findings and limits: The authors sampled blood alone, and tissue repertoires likely differ.

Repertoires were generated with immunoSEQ multiplex PCR, while TCRdb's copy carries only in-frame clones and drops some. The sample has roughly 700,000 clones; 74% are singletons. Per germline, CDR1 LNHDA and CDR2 SQIVND (reference sequence). CDR3 length equals 14 residues. Between the trimmed V and J ends, which lost 6 bases and 6 bases, there was a span of 17 bases. The chain joins TRBV19 to TRBJ1-1; no definite D call. This sequence originates from a woman in her 30s in good health. Sequencing used memory CD4+ T cells sorted from blood. Subset of the sample: CD45RA-negative fraction. In DNA, the CDR3 is TGTGCCAGTAGCTCCGCCGTGGGAAACGCTGAAGCTTTCTTT. This gives the protein CASSSAVGNAEAFF.